The 9 T cell receptor beta chains below come from one sample, sequenced in a study of cytomegalovirus exposure and HLA in healthy donors. It was with 60 Vbeta and 13 Jbeta primers that the PCR ran. Data came from immunoSEQ multiplex PCR; TCRdb stores just in-frame clones and leaves some out. Of about 180,000 clones in the sample, 60% to 85% are singletons; the top ten hold around 1.6%. Material: PBMCs. Receptors were obtained from a man younger than 35 in good health and CMV-seronegative.

The chain employs TRBV6-5 and TRBJ2-7, with 7 bases that match TRBD1. The CDR3 contains 14 residues. Looked up from germline, CDR1 is MNHEY and CDR2 is SVGAGI. J gave up 0 bases and V 11 bases, and 10 bases lay outside the gene matches. The CDR3 coding sequence is TGTGCCGCCAATTCCCGGACAGGCTCCTACGAGCAGTACTTC. Translating gives CAANSRTGSYEQYF.

This clone came up once. The rearrangement links TRBV19 to TRBJ2-2; 7 bases line up with TRBD1. The CDR3 extends over 14 amino acids. Germline V gene data show CDR1 as LNHDA and CDR2 as SQIVND (reference sequence). J lost 5 bases, V lost 7 bases, and 7 bases had no gene match. The CDR3 reads CASNTGERTGELFF. CDR3 in DNA: TGTGCCAGTAACACAGGGGAACGGACCGGGGAGCTGTTTTTT.

In its sample, this clone was seen once. V is TRBV19 and J is TRBJ1-1, with D maybe TRBD1 (6 bases). From germline, CDR1 is LNHDA and CDR2 SQIVND (reference sequence). CDR3 length equals 14 residues. V lost 4 bases to trimming and J lost 5 bases, with 14 bases between them. The CDR3 region has the DNA TGTGCCAGTAGTACTCAAGACAGGTGGACTGAAGCTTTCTTT. This codes for CASSTQDRWTEAFF.

V gene TRBV18 combines with J gene TRBJ1-5; TRBD1 matches 7 bases. The CDR3 is made up of 14 amino acids. Germline trimming cut 3 bases from V and 1 base from J; bases unmatched to any gene: 0. CDR1 and CDR2 from the germline V gene are KGHSH and LQKENI. CDR3 loop: CASSPGQSNQPQHF. CDR3 nucleotides: TGTGCCAGCTCACCGGGACAGAGCAATCAGCCCCAGCATTTT.

This chain connects TRBV10-3 to TRBJ1-4; D not certain. This CDR3 is 15 amino acids long. Trimming removed 9 bases from V and 6 bases from J, with 20 bases in between. Germline CDR1 and CDR2: ENHRY and SYGVKD. The CDR3 here is CAIRGFDGRDEKLFF. The CDR3, as DNA: TGTGCCATTCGTGGGTTCGACGGGCGGGATGAAAAACTGTTTTTT.

The gene calls are TRBV5-6 and TRBJ1-6, with 9 nucleotides matching TRBD1. This CDR3 has 16 amino acids. Germline CDR1 and CDR2: SGHDT and YYEEEE. V gave up 1 base and J gave up 7 bases; unmatched junction bases: 6. CDR3 amino acids: CASSLKQGALNSPLHF. The CDR3 bases are TGTGCCAGCAGCTTGAAACAGGGGGCTTTGAATTCACCCCTCCACTTT.

The V gene is TRBV19, the J gene TRBJ1-2, with TRBD1 matching over 8 bases. The CDR3 has 14 amino acids. Germline V gene sequence: CDR1 LNHDA, CDR2 SQIVND (reference sequence). V dropped 8 bases and J dropped 2; count of bases not matched to a gene: 7. CDR3 in DNA: TGTGCCAGTTATTGGCAGGGGGCGAACTATGGCTACACCTTC. This sequence encodes CASYWQGANYGYTF.

This rearrangement joins TRBV20-1 to TRBJ1-2; D remains ambiguous. The CDR3 spans 10 residues. Germline assignment: CDR1 DFQATT and CDR2 SNEGSKA (reference sequence). The V end lost 5 bases, the J end lost 6 bases, and 7 bases lay between the germline ends. CDR3 sequence: CSASHNGYTF. CDR3 nucleotides: TGCAGTGCTTCACATAATGGCTACACCTTC.

The chain is built from TRBV9 and TRBJ2-2; D perhaps matches TRBD2 (5 bases). Germline lookup yields CDR1 SGDLS and CDR2 YYNGEE. The CDR3 is 15 amino acids. V was cut by 5 bases and J by 0 bases, with 11 bases left in between. This chain's CDR3 is CASSAGDANTGELFF. In nucleotides, the CDR3 is TGTGCCAGCAGTGCGGGCGACGCGAACACCGGGGAGCTGTTTTTT. Full variable domain (outside the CDR3, taken from reference TRBV9 and TRBJ2-2): DSGVTQTPKHLITATGQRVTLRCSPRSGDLSVYWYQQSLDQGLQFLIQYYNGEERAKGNILERFSAQQFPDLHSELNLSSLELGDSALYFCASSAGDANTGELFFGEGSRLTVL.